The 21 T cell receptor beta chains below all came from one sample that was sequenced in a study of T cells after yellow fever vaccination. Each CDR3 protein gets one entry after TCRdb re-called the 5' RACE reads with MiXCR. The profile shows some 600,000 distinct CDR3 sequences, 9% to 15% of them singletons. The material sequenced was PBMCs, taken on the day of the yellow fever booster vaccination. These receptors were obtained from a man aged 30 to 39 who received the YFV17D yellow fever vaccine.

The chain combines TRBV15 with TRBJ2-1, with 9 bases fitting TRBD2. J lost 10 bases, V lost 1 base, and 8 bases had no gene match. The CDR3 covers 15 residues. Germline V gives CDR1 LNHNV, CDR2 YYDKDF (reference sequence). The CDR3 here is CATSRVSRAGGEQFF. For the CDR3, the DNA is TGTGCCACCAGCAGAGTCTCCCGCGCGGGAGGGGAGCAGTTCTTC.

A few counts support this clonotype. The V gene is TRBV20-1, the J gene TRBJ1-1; D possibly corresponds to TRBD1 (5 bases). V lost 4 bases, J lost 8 bases, and 11 bases lay in between. The germline V gene has CDR1 DFQATT and CDR2 SNEGSKA (reference sequence). There are 11 residues in the CDR3. Written as DNA, the CDR3 is TGCAGTGCTACATACAGGTCCGAAGCTTTCTTT. Its protein product is CSATYRSEAFF.

This clonotype was picked up a small number of times. V and J are TRBV7-2 and TRBJ2-3; the D gene is possibly TRBD2 (5 bases). The germline CDR1 and CDR2 sequences are SGHTA and FQGNSA. This CDR3 has 16 amino acids. Trimming took 5 bases from V and 0 from J, leaving 15 bases between them. CDR3 DNA: TGTGCCAGCAGCGCGGACTCGATGTTAAGCACAGATACGCAGTATTTT. It is translated as CASSADSMLSTDTQYF.

This clonotype has more than one count but fewer than ten. The chain couples TRBV12-3 or TRBV12-4 to TRBJ1-3; a weak D match, TRBD1 (6 bases). V gave up 5 bases and J gave up 4 bases, with 18 bases separating them. This CDR3 has 16 amino acids. The CDR3 DNA is TGTGCCAGCAGTGAAATCACAGGGAGTAAGGGAAACACCATATATTTT. Translated, it gives CASSEITGSKGNTIYF.

This clonotype was seen just once. V gene TRBV20-1 combines with J gene TRBJ2-4; the match to TRBD2 covers 9 bases. This CDR3 comprises 12 residues. After removal of 6 bases from V and 7 bases from J, the junction contained 4 bases not matched to a gene. Germline CDR1 DFQATT, CDR2 SNEGSKA (reference sequence). Here the CDR3 reads CSAAGGHNIQYF. The CDR3 coding sequence is TGCAGTGCGGCGGGGGGGCACAACATTCAGTACTTC.

V gene TRBV4-3 combines with J gene TRBJ2-1, with TRBD2 identical over 7 bases. Trimming at V came to 4 bases and at J to 8 bases, leaving 8 bases not matched to a gene. There are 14 residues in the CDR3. CDR1 and CDR2 (germline): LGHNA, YSLEER. CDR3 DNA: TGCGCCAGCAGCCCTCTCACTAGCGTAGATGAGCAGTTCTTC. It yields the protein CASSPLTSVDEQFF.

This clonotype was detected ten times or more. The CDR3 sequence: CASSLAGSSYEQYF. The CDR3 DNA follows: TGCGCCAGCAGCTTGGCTGGGAGCTCCTACGAGCAGTACTTC. The chain is built from TRBV5-1 and TRBJ2-7; perhaps TRBD2 as D (5 bases). Germline V gives CDR1 SGHRS, CDR2 YFSETQ. The CDR3 is 14 amino acids. V shed 0 bases and J shed 0 bases, with 7 bases lying between them.

In its sample, this clonotype was seen a few times. J is TRBJ1-2 and V is TRBV29-1; the D is unclear. Germline lookup yields CDR1 SQVTM and CDR2 ANQGSEA. The CDR3 has 13 residues. The CDR3 sequence is CRTLGLNGYGYTF. CDR3 nucleotide sequence: TGCAGGACTTTAGGGCTGAACGGCTATGGCTACACCTTC.

This clonotype was counted a few times. The chain carries TRBV6-5 and TRBJ2-1, with TRBD1 identical over 7 bases. J lost 2 bases, V lost 0 bases, and 1 base had no gene match. The germline V gene has CDR1 MNHEY and CDR2 SVGAGI. The CDR3 is 15 amino acids. For the CDR3, the DNA is TGTGCCAGCAGTTACTCGGGGACAGCCTACAATGAGCAGTTCTTC. Its translation: CASSYSGTAYNEQFF.

V is TRBV9 and J is TRBJ2-1; TRBD1 might be the D (6 bases). The V end was cut by 1 base, the J end by 6 bases, with 8 bases between. Looked up from germline, CDR1 is SGDLS and CDR2 is YYNGEE. The CDR3 is 13 amino acids. CDR3 in amino acids: CASSVSGANEQFF. The CDR3 DNA is TGTGCCAGCAGCGTATCAGGGGCCAATGAGCAGTTCTTC.

This clonotype was seen a handful of times. The rearrangement links TRBV6-2 or TRBV6-3 to TRBJ2-1; D uncertain. Germline CDR1 is MNHEY and CDR2 is SVGEGT. The CDR3 is made up of 12 amino acids. The ends were cut back, 2 bases at V and 12 bases at J, with 11 bases in the middle. CDR3: CASSYPPPGQFF. The CDR3 region has the DNA TGTGCCAGCAGTTACCCCCCCCCGGGGCAGTTCTTC.

Many counts were recorded for this clonotype. V is TRBV5-1 and J is TRBJ2-5; maybe TRBD2 (6 bases). The CDR3 consists of 15 residues. V gave up 4 bases and J gave up 1 base, with 14 bases separating them. Germline CDR1 SGHRS, CDR2 YFSETQ. The CDR3 protein is CASSPSRTIQETQYF. CDR3 DNA sequence: TGCGCCAGCAGCCCCTCCAGGACTATCCAAGAGACCCAGTACTTC.

To note about this clonotype: The DNA is omitted, as the CDR3 cannot be located on it reliably, and the CDR3 follows TCRdb's listing. The CDR3 sequence is CSVAGGIF. This chain uses TRBV29-1 with TRBJ2-1; TRBD2 is the table's D call and was not checked against the DNA. In germline, CDR1 is SQVTM, CDR2 ANQGSEA. Including both end residues, the CDR3 is 8 amino acids long.

The rearrangement joins TRBV20-1 to TRBJ2-7; 8 bases align to TRBD1. The CDR3 is 14 residues long. With 2 bases clipped from V and 3 bases from J, the junction kept 6 bases outside the gene matches. Looked up from germline, CDR1 is DFQATT and CDR2 is SNEGSKA (reference sequence). CDR3 in DNA: TGCAGTGCTAGACTACCCGGGACAGGCTACGAGCAGTACTTC. It specifies CSARLPGTGYEQYF.

This sequence joins TRBV12-3 or TRBV12-4 and TRBJ2-5; TRBD2 might be the D (5 bases). The CDR3 is made up of 14 amino acids. V lost 4 bases, J lost 3 bases, and 12 bases lay in between. The CDR3 DNA reads as TGTGCCAGCAGTTCCCTGGGAGTCAAAGAGACCCAGTACTTC. Translated, it gives CASSSLGVKETQYF.

This clonotype appeared a few times. This chain joins TRBV20-1 and TRBJ2-1; D is ambiguous. Trimming took off 3 bases at V and 0 bases at J, with 9 bases between the two ends. Per the germline V gene, CDR1 is DFQATT and CDR2 is SNEGSKA (reference sequence). The CDR3 consists of 14 residues. The CDR3 is CSASLLSSYNEQFF. CDR3 DNA sequence: TGCAGTGCTAGTCTCCTAAGCTCCTACAATGAGCAGTTCTTC.

This clonotype was detected only a few times. The V call is TRBV28, the J call TRBJ1-1, with D tentatively TRBD1 (5 bases). CDR3 length: 13 amino acids. CDR1 is MDHEN and CDR2 is SYDVKM in the germline V gene. The V gene lost 6 bases and the J gene lost 10 bases, with 18 bases spanning the gap. CDR3 in DNA: TGTGCCAGCAGACCGGGTAGGGGAAGAGGAGCTTTCTTT. Protein product: CASRPGRGRGAFF. The whole variable domain, filled in from reference TRBV28 and TRBJ1-1, reads DVKVTQSSRYLVKRTGEKVFLECVQDMDHENMFWYRQDPGLGLRLIYFSYDVKMKEKGDIPEGYSVSREKKERFSLILESASTNQTSMYLCASRPGRGRGAFFGQGTRLTVV.

The CDR3 DNA follows: TGTGCCACCAGTGATCGGACAGGGGGCTATACCGGGGAGCTGTTTTTT. Its translation: CATSDRTGGYTGELFF. This chain links TRBV24-1 with TRBJ2-2, with 11 nucleotides matching TRBD1. V shed 3 bases, J shed 5 bases, and the junction held 4 bases outside the gene matches. Germline CDR1 reads KGHDR; CDR2 reads SFDVKD. This CDR3 contains 16 residues.

The chain has TRBV29-1 and TRBJ1-2; 11 bases map to TRBD1. The CDR3 consists of 16 residues. The trim removed 5 bases at V and 4 bases at J, leaving 12 bases unmatched. Looked up from germline, CDR1 is SQVTM and CDR2 is ANQGSEA. The CDR3 reads CSVLTGTGGRGYGYTF. The CDR3 DNA sequence: TGCAGCGTTCTAACCGGGACAGGGGGTCGTGGCTATGGCTACACCTTC.

This clonotype was found a few times. V and J are TRBV5-4 and TRBJ2-7; D possibly uses TRBD1 or TRBD2 (5 bases each). Trimming removed 4 bases from V and 6 bases from J, with 8 bases in between. The CDR3 runs to 11 residues. The germline V gene encodes CDR1 SGHNT and CDR2 YYREEE (reference sequence). The CDR3 reads CASSEGSEQYF. The CDR3 bases are TGTGCCAGCAGCGAGGGGAGCGAGCAGTACTTC. Based on the CDR3 plus reference TRBV5-4 and TRBJ2-7, the full variable domain is ETGVTQSPTHLIKTRGQQVTLRCSSQSGHNTVSWYQQALGQGPQFIFQYYREEENGRGNFPPRFSGLQFPNYSSELNVNALELDDSALYLCASSEGSEQYFGPGTRLTVT.

This clonotype has ten or more counts. V gene TRBV6-5 combines with J gene TRBJ2-6; D is perhaps TRBD2 (5 bases). Germline V lookup: CDR1 MNHEY, CDR2 SVGAGI. Between the trimmed V and J ends, which lost 3 bases and 0 bases, there was a span of 6 bases. The CDR3 covers 15 residues. The CDR3 reads CASSYGGSGANVLTF. In DNA form, the CDR3 reads TGTGCCAGCAGTTATGGAGGCTCTGGGGCCAACGTCCTGACTTTC.